Below, 18 T cell receptor beta chains from the same sample are listed, as sequenced in a study of Graves' ophthalmopathy and Graves' hyperthyroidism. Amplified TCR beta CDR3 regions were obtained using RNA transcripts as template. An opening RT-PCR round employed HTBI primers and preceded a second-round multiplex PCR. In TCRdb, the multiplex PCR reads were re-called with MiXCR into one record per CDR3 protein. This sample has about 400,000 distinct CDR3 sequences; 15% to 20% occur once, and the top ten carry 1.5% to 2%. Material for sequencing was peripheral blood. All receptors come from a young woman with Graves' ophthalmopathy.

The CDR3 is CASSPGTSGMYEQYF. The DNA for the CDR3 is TGTGCCAGCAGTCCCGGGACTAGCGGGATGTACGAGCAGTACTTC. V gene TRBV12-3 or TRBV12-4 combines with J gene TRBJ2-7, with TRBD2 identical over 13 bases. The CDR3 contains 15 residues. The trim removed 5 bases at V and 4 bases at J, leaving 5 bases unmatched.

This clonotype was seen repeatedly, ten times or more. The chain has TRBV12-3 or TRBV12-4 and TRBJ1-2; 10 bases are shared with TRBD1. Trimming cost V 7 bases and J 6 bases; bases outside gene matches: 8. This CDR3 has 14 residues. The chain's CDR3 is CASNTGQGMDGYTF. CDR3 coding DNA: TGTGCCAGCAACACGGGACAGGGGATGGATGGCTACACCTTC.

For this clonotype: Just one base apart from a much larger clone, this may be a read error. This chain uses TRBV6-1 with TRBJ1-2, with D perhaps matching TRBD1 (5 bases). Between the trimmed V and J ends, which lost 10 bases and 0 bases, there was a span of 15 bases. Germline loops: CDR1 MNHNS, CDR2 SASEGT. There are 14 residues in the CDR3. In nucleotides, the CDR3 is TGTGCCATCCAGGGAACGCTATCTAACTATGGCTACACCTTC. Amino acid sequence: CAIQGTLSNYGYTF.

The chain uses TRBV10-3 and TRBJ2-7; D possibly corresponds to TRBD1 (6 bases). The V end was cut by 0 bases, the J end by 7 bases, with 10 bases between. The germline V gene encodes CDR1 ENHRY and CDR2 SYGVKD. The CDR3 runs 13 residues. CDR3 in amino acids: CAISESQGLEQYF. The CDR3 DNA follows: TGTGCCATCAGTGAGTCGCAGGGGTTAGAGCAGTACTTC.

The chain combines TRBV7-3 with TRBJ2-5; 10 bases are a match to TRBD2. The J segment lost 5 bases and the V segment lost 3 bases, leaving 3 bases of the junction unmatched. The germline V gene encodes CDR1 SGHTA and CDR2 FQGTGA. This CDR3 contains 14 residues. CDR3 nucleotide sequence: TGTGCCAGCAGCTTTAGTAGCGGGGGGGAGACCCAGTACTTC. It yields the protein CASSFSSGGETQYF.

This clonotype was seen repeatedly, ten times or more. The chain uses TRBV25-1 and TRBJ2-7; 7 bases fit TRBD2. This CDR3 comprises 17 residues. Germline lookup yields CDR1 MGHDK and CDR2 SYGVNS. V was clipped by 2 bases and J by 3 bases; unmatched bases: 13. The CDR3 DNA follows: TGTGCCAGCAGTGAAAGGTTTTTAGGGGACTACAGCTACGAGCAGTACTTC. It yields the protein CASSERFLGDYSYEQYF.

This clonotype was seen at least ten times. A much larger clone is a single base away; this may be a read error. The DNA for the CDR3 is TGTGCCAGCAGCCCAAGGAGGCTGCGTCAGCCCCAGCATTTT. Translation gives CASSPRRLRQPQHF. The chain joins TRBV28 to TRBJ1-5, with unresolved D. The V end was cut by 6 bases, the J end by 6 bases, with 15 bases between. The CDR3 has 14 residues. The germline V gene has CDR1 MDHEN and CDR2 SYDVKM. Based on the CDR3 plus reference TRBV28 and TRBJ1-5, the full variable domain is DVKVTQSSRYLVKRTGEKVFLECVQDMDHENMFWYRQDPGLGLRLIYFSYDVKMKEKGDIPEGYSVSREKKERFSLILESASTNQTSMYLCASSPRRLRQPQHFGDGTRLSIL.

This clonotype occurred many times. J is TRBJ2-2 and V is TRBV27; D tentatively reads TRBD1 or TRBD2 (6 bases each). Trimming took 10 bases from V and 4 from J, leaving 16 bases between them. The CDR3 covers 14 residues. CDR1 is MNHEY and CDR2 is SMNVEV in the germline V gene (reference sequence). Written as DNA, the CDR3 is TGTGCCACCTTTTCCGGGGGCGGCACCGGGGAGCTGTTTTTT. Translated: CATFSGGGTGELFF.

This clonotype was observed at least ten times. This chain's CDR3 is CASGDRIITEAFF. CDR3 coding DNA: TGTGCCAGCGGGGACAGAATCATCACTGAAGCTTTCTTT. J is TRBJ1-1 and V is TRBV2; 7 positions match TRBD1. Germline V CDR1 and CDR2: SNHLY, FYNNEI. This CDR3 has 13 residues. With V trimmed by 8 bases and J by 4 bases, 7 bases remained unmatched. The full variable domain, completed using reference TRBV2 and TRBJ1-1, is EPEVTQTPSHQVTQMGQEVILRCVPISNHLYFYWYRQILGQKVEFLVSFYNNEISEKSEIFDDQFSVERPDGSNFTLKIRSTKLEDSAMYFCASGDRIITEAFFGQGTRLTVV.

Ten or more counts support this clonotype. CDR3 sequence: CASSQDVGNTEAFF. In DNA form, the CDR3 reads TGTGCCAGCAGCCAGGACGTTGGGAACACTGAAGCTTTCTTT. The chain couples TRBV9 to TRBJ1-1; D not resolved. The CDR3 is 14 residues long. Trimming removed 4 bases at V and 1 base at J, with 11 bases between. The germline gives CDR1 SGDLS, CDR2 YYNGEE. The complete variable domain, with remaining parts taken from reference TRBV9 and TRBJ1-1, reads DSGVTQTPKHLITATGQRVTLRCSPRSGDLSVYWYQQSLDQGLQFLIQYYNGEERAKGNILERFSAQQFPDLHSELNLSSLELGDSALYFCASSQDVGNTEAFFGQGTRLTVV.

The rearrangement uses TRBV5-4 and TRBJ2-5; D is unresolved. The CDR3 has 15 residues. Germline values: CDR1 SGHNT, CDR2 YYREEE (reference sequence). V was shortened by 0 bases and J by 5 bases, with 14 bases between the two germline ends. The CDR3 here is CASSLEPGFWETQYF. CDR3 sequence (DNA): TGTGCCAGCAGCTTGGAACCGGGTTTCTGGGAGACCCAGTACTTC.

This clonotype was recorded many times. The V and J genes are TRBV7-8 and TRBJ1-1; D remains unclear. This CDR3 is built from 13 residues. In germline, CDR1 is SGHVS, CDR2 FQNEAQ. Trimming stripped 1 base from V and 7 bases from J, with 10 bases between. CDR3 DNA: TGTGCCAGCAGCTTAGTAGAGCGGGATGAAGCTTTCTTT. It is translated as CASSLVERDEAFF.

This clonotype was recorded many times. CDR3 sequence reads: CASTQQGGLTGELFF. In DNA form, the CDR3 reads TGTGCCAGCACCCAACAGGGGGGACTCACCGGGGAGCTGTTTTTT. The rearrangement joins TRBV12-3 or TRBV12-4 to TRBJ2-2, with 8 bases matching TRBD1. The CDR3 contains 15 residues. Trimming took 7 bases from V and 4 from J; bases not matched to a gene: 8.

In its sample, this clonotype was seen many times. V usage is TRBV2 and J usage is TRBJ1-1, with D maybe TRBD1 (5 bases). This CDR3 has 20 amino acids. From germline, CDR1 is SNHLY and CDR2 FYNNEI. V dropped 0 bases and J dropped 5 bases, with 28 bases sitting between them. The CDR3 region is CASSEALRRAGGGGRTEAFF. In DNA form, the CDR3 reads TGTGCCAGCAGTGAAGCGCTGAGACGAGCGGGGGGGGGAGGGAGAACTGAAGCTTTCTTT.

This clonotype has more than one count but fewer than ten. J is TRBJ2-7 and V is TRBV29-1, with D possibly matching TRBD2 (7 bases). The length of the CDR3 is 14 residues. The germline gives CDR1 SQVTM, CDR2 ANQGSEA. V was clipped by 8 bases and J by 2 bases, with 19 bases between them. CDR3 protein: CSMRGGRYPYEQYF. The CDR3 DNA follows: TGCAGCATGAGGGGGGGGCGATACCCCTACGAGCAGTACTTC.

This clonotype was detected ten times or more. The chain recombines TRBV6-5 with TRBJ2-7; TRBD2 matches at 7 bases. The length of the CDR3 is 13 residues. CDR1 MNHEY and CDR2 SVGAGI come from the germline V gene. The V gene end was trimmed by 6 bases and the J gene end by 4 bases; junction bases not matched to a gene: 6. The CDR3 spells CASRPGRSYEQYF. CDR3 DNA: TGTGCCAGCAGGCCCGGGAGGTCGTACGAGCAGTACTTC.

There are many counts of this clonotype. This chain links TRBV29-1 with TRBJ2-2; D is unclear. V lost 3 bases to trimming and J lost 2 bases, with 7 bases between them. The CDR3 extends over 13 amino acids. Germline values: CDR1 SQVTM, CDR2 ANQGSEA. DNA of the CDR3: TGCAGCGTTGATGGGTTTAACACCGGGGAGCTGTTTTTT. Translated, it gives CSVDGFNTGELFF.

Many counts were recorded for this clonotype. The V and J genes are TRBV27 and TRBJ1-1, with TRBD1 matching 7 bases. Germline assignment: CDR1 MNHEY and CDR2 SMNVEV (reference sequence). This CDR3 has 16 residues. J lost 1 base, V lost 5 bases, and 10 bases had no gene match. CDR3 DNA: TGTGCCAGCAGTATGGGACAGACGTTATGGAACACTGAAGCTTTCTTT. This codes for CASSMGQTLWNTEAFF.